Detailed here is one T cell receptor (beta chain). Its recognized antigen is unknown. No per-base quality is available; no much larger clone lies one base away. The data belong to a study of technical replicates of blood from a handful of donors (dated by TCRdb to 2017 to 2019). The junction shows trimming of 6 bases on V and 4 bases on J, and the gene matches do not reach 11 bases of it. Spanning cysteine to phenylalanine, the CDR3 consists of 17 amino acids. Solely the CDR3 DNA is kept, with 51 bases framed from the first base. According to the germline V gene, CDR1 reads SNHLY and CDR2 reads FYNNEI. Library preparation used the immunoSEQ multiplex PCR assay. This immuneACCESS table, as held by TCRdb, lists in-frame sequences with V and J called but not all clones. Of the missing ones, under half trace to an unresolved V gene in checked studies; the others have no known cause. Recorded for this sample are around 100,000 clones; around 96% of them occurred a single time. The ten largest clonotypes hold roughly 0.31% of the sample.

Sample: T cells isolated from PBMCs. The V gene is TRBV2 and the J gene is TRBJ1-5, and TRBD1 aligns with 11 junction nucleotides. This TCR was sampled from a human donor in good health. The DNA sequence follows: TGTGCCAGCAGCTGGCTCTACGGGACAGGGGGGAATCAGCCCCAGCATTTT. Its product reads: CASSWLYGTGGNQPQHF.